The rows below give T cell receptor beta chains drawn from one sample of a study of cytomegalovirus exposure and HLA in healthy donors. Profiling relied on immunoSEQ multiplex PCR, and the TCRdb table lists in-frame clones only, not all of them. The sample includes 200,000 to 250,000 clones, 80% to 85% of them seen just once. Specimen: PBMCs. These receptors all come from a woman in her 40s in good health and CMV-seronegative. Each CDR3 is given with its conserved first and last residue. D genes are given only for firm matches. Where a row states a size, it is once, few, many or the class of an expanded clone; other rows omit it.

TRBD1	TRBJ1-5	14	NA	TRBV6-1	TGTGCCAGTCGACGACAGGGGAGCGCTCAGCCCCAGCATTTT	CASRRQGSAQPQHF
TRBD2	TRBJ2-1	12	NA	TRBV6-1	TGTGCCGTAGGGGAGACTAGCGGGGGGCAGTTCTTC	CAVGETSGGQFF
TRBD1	TRBJ2-1	15	NA	TRBV6-1	TGTGCCAGCAGGGAGGGACAGGGGAACTACAATGAGCAGTTCTTC	CASREGQGNYNEQFF
NA	TRBJ2-1	12	few	TRBV29-1	TGCAGCGTCCTACCCCGTAACAATGAGCAGTTCTTC	CSVLPRNNEQFF
TRBD2	TRBJ2-1	15	few	TRBV28	TGTGCCAGCAGTTTTAGGGGACTAGTGGAAAATGAGCAGTTCTTC	CASSFRGLVENEQFF
TRBD1	TRBJ1-1	15	NA	TRBV7-9	TGTGCCAGCAGCACCCGACAGGGGGTGAACACTGAAGCTTTCTTT	CASSTRQGVNTEAFF
NA	TRBJ2-7	16	NA	TRBV2	TGTGCCAGCAGTGAAATTTTGGGGCCCGCAGCCTACGAGCAGTACTTC	CASSEILGPAAYEQYF
TRBD1	TRBJ1-5	15	once	TRBV4-2	TGTGCCAGCAGCCAGCGGACAGGGGGCAATCAGCCCCAGCATTTT	CASSQRTGGNQPQHF
NA	TRBJ2-7	13	NA	TRBV28	TGTGCCAGCAGTTTACGCCTGAGCAACGAGCAGTACTTC	CASSLRLSNEQYF
TRBD1	TRBJ2-5	11	NA	TRBV5-1	TGCGCCAGCAGCTCGGACAGGGGAGAGTACTTC	CASSSDRGEYF
TRBD2	TRBJ2-2	16	NA	TRBV2	TGTGCCAGCAGGTGGCTAGCGGGAGTATTGGCCGGGGAGCTGTTTTTT	CASRWLAGVLAGELFF
NA	TRBJ1-2	14	NA	TRBV18	TGTGCCAGCTCACCACAAGGACAGCATTATGGCTACACCTTC	CASSPQGQHYGYTF
NA	TRBJ2-7	15	NA	TRBV11-2	TGTGCCAGCAGCCCCCAATACCAGGGGGGTAGGGGGCAGTACTTC	CASSPQYQGGRGQYF
NA	TRBJ1-1	15	once	TRBV7-8	TGTGCCAGCAGCGACGTCGCGGCCGGGGACACTGAAGCTTTCTTT	CASSDVAAGDTEAFF
TRBD1	TRBJ2-7	12	NA	TRBV10-3	TGTGCCATCAGTCGACAGGGTCGCGAGCAGTACTTC	CAISRQGREQYF
NA	TRBJ1-2	17	NA	TRBV7-9	TGTTCCAGCAGCCAAAGGGTCGGGGATCGGTCTAACTATGGCTACACCTTC	CSSSQRVGDRSNYGYTF
TRBD1	TRBJ1-4	15	NA	TRBV5-1	TGCGCCAGCAGCTACTGGGGACAGGGTAATGAAAAACTGTTTTTT	CASSYWGQGNEKLFF
NA	TRBJ2-6	14	once	TRBV27	TGTGCCAGTCAAAAGCGCTCTGGGGCCAACGTCCTGACTTTC	CASQKRSGANVLTF
TRBD1	TRBJ2-7	15	NA	TRBV30	TGTGCCTGGAGTGCCCCGGGACAGGCAACCTACGAGCAGTACTTC	CAWSAPGQATYEQYF
NA	TRBJ2-3	16	NA	TRBV7-6	TGTGCCAGCAGCTTATCGCCTGCGGGAACCCTAGATACGCAGTATTTT	CASSLSPAGTLDTQYF
TRBD1	TRBJ2-3	17	NA	TRBV5-1	TGCGCCAGCAGCTCCCCAAAACAGGGGCGGGGCACAGATACGCAGTATTTT	CASSSPKQGRGTDTQYF
TRBD1	TRBJ1-2	14	NA	TRBV5-1	TGCGCCAGCACCTTGACAGGGGTCGCCGGTGGCTACACCTTC	CASTLTGVAGGYTF
NA	TRBJ2-7	12	few	TRBV4-1	TGCGCCAGCAGCCAAGGTACAGCTGAGCAGTACTTC	CASSQGTAEQYF
NA	TRBJ2-1	13	NA	TRBV9	TGTGCCAGCAGCGCCTCGTACTACAATGAGCAGTTCTTC	CASSASYYNEQFF
TRBD2	TRBJ2-1	15	NA	TRBV2	TGTGCCAGCAGTACAAGCGCAGGGGGGGGACTAGCGTTGTTCTTC	CASSTSAGGGLALFF
NA	TRBJ2-4	15	NA	TRBV19	TGTGCCAGTAGTATATGGTCGGGAGCCAAAAACATTCAGTACTTC	CASSIWSGAKNIQYF
NA	TRBJ1-2	15	NA	TRBV13	TGTGCCAGCAGCGCCTGGGGGGAGGGTGGCTATGGCTACACCTTC	CASSAWGEGGYGYTF
NA	TRBJ1-3	16	NA	TRBV27	TGTGCCAGCAGTTCCCTAACAGACAACTCTGGAAACACCATATATTTT	CASSSLTDNSGNTIYF
NA	TRBJ2-1	13	NA	TRBV19	TGTGCCAGTAGTCCAGGGATTTACAATGAGCAGTTCTTC	CASSPGIYNEQFF
TRBD1	TRBJ2-7	15	NA	TRBV28	TGTGCCAGCAGCCCTATTGGACAGGGATCCTACGAGCAGTACTTC	CASSPIGQGSYEQYF
NA	TRBJ1-1	11	NA	TRBV30	TGTGCCTTACAGGGTTGGACTGAAGCTTTCTTT	CALQGWTEAFF
NA	TRBJ1-2	14	few	TRBV9	TGTGCCAGCAGCCCAAGGACCGTTGGGGCGGGCTACACCTTC	CASSPRTVGAGYTF
NA	TRBJ1-1	14	NA	TRBV11-2	TGTGCCAGCGGCAGGGACACGCGAATTCTTGAAGCTTTCTTT	CASGRDTRILEAFF
TRBD2	TRBJ2-3	16	NA	TRBV14	TGTGCCAGCAGCCAGGGCCGGACTAGCGGGGGAGATACGCAGTATTTT	CASSQGRTSGGDTQYF
TRBD2	TRBJ2-2	19	NA	TRBV5-5	TGTGCCAGCAGCTTGAGGTTGCCGCGGGGGAGTACGAACACCGGGGAGCTGTTTTTT	CASSLRLPRGSTNTGELFF
NA	TRBJ1-5	12	NA	TRBV27	TGTGCCAGCAGCCCCCTCAATCAGCCCCAGCATTTT	CASSPLNQPQHF
TRBD2	TRBJ2-7	14	NA	TRBV4-1	TGCGCCAGCAGCCTAGCGGGGGGCATGGGAGAGCAGTACTTC	CASSLAGGMGEQYF
NA	TRBJ1-2	16	NA	TRBV29-1	TGCAGCGTTGCGAGTTGGACATCGAGTCTTAACTATGGCTACACCTTC	CSVASWTSSLNYGYTF
NA	TRBJ1-3	16	NA	TRBV5-6	TGTGCCAGCAGCTTGGCCGCGGAAGGCTCTGGAAACACCATATATTTT	CASSLAAEGSGNTIYF
TRBD1	TRBJ2-1	15	NA	TRBV30	TGTGCCTGGATATCCCCGGGACAGGGGGGGGTTGAGCAGTTCTTC	CAWISPGQGGVEQFF
TRBD1	TRBJ1-1	17	NA	TRBV28	TGTGCCAGCAGTGACCCCGGACAGGCTGGGAAGAACACTGAAGCTTTCTTT	CASSDPGQAGKNTEAFF
NA	TRBJ2-5	16	NA	TRBV11-2	TGTGCCAGCAGCTTAGTATTAGCGGCCGTCCAAGAGACCCAGTACTTC	CASSLVLAAVQETQYF
TRBD1	TRBJ1-1	14	NA	TRBV11-2	TGTGCCAGCAGCTTACAGGGGGCGGGCACTGAAGCTTTCTTT	CASSLQGAGTEAFF
NA	TRBJ2-3	15	NA	TRBV14	TGTGCCAGCAGCCTGGGGGCTATTAGCACAGATACGCAGTATTTT	CASSLGAISTDTQYF
NA	TRBJ2-7	13	NA	TRBV12-5	TGTGCTAGTTGCGCATTATTTTCCTACGAGCAGTACTTC	CASCALFSYEQYF
TRBD1	TRBJ1-4	15	NA	TRBV10-1	TGCGCCAGCAGCCCTGACAGGGGTGCTAATGAAAAACTGTTTTTT	CASSPDRGANEKLFF
NA	TRBJ1-2	12	few	TRBV28	TGTGCCAGCACCTTGGAGAGAGGGGGCTACACCTTC	CASTLERGGYTF
NA	TRBJ1-5	10	NA	TRBV6-4	TGTGCCACCATTACTAGGACCCAGCATTTT	CATITRTQHF